A selection of T cell receptor beta chains follows, all from one sample in a study of cytomegalovirus exposure and HLA in healthy donors. Assay used: immunoSEQ multiplex PCR; TCRdb lists only in-frame clones, some missing. The sample lists approximately 80,000 clones, 78% seen once, with 2.5% in the top ten. The sample taken for sequencing was PBMCs. The receptors originated from a male donor in good health and CMV-seropositive. CDR3s include the opening cysteine and the closing phenylalanine or tryptophan. Fields, in order: clone size, J gene, D gene, V gene, CDR3 DNA, CDR3 protein. A D gene is named only where the DNA matches it firmly. Clone size appears in some rows only: once, few, many, or a class for an expanded clone.

. TRBJ1-2 . TRBV4-1 TGCGCCAGCAGCCAAGATGCAGGGCGATATGGCTACACCTTC CASSQDAGRYGYTF
once TRBJ1-2 . TRBV19 TGTGCCAGTAGAAATCAGAACTATGGCTACACCTTC CASRNQNYGYTF
. TRBJ1-1 . TRBV4-3 TGCGCCAGCAGCCAAGTACCTGGGCTAAACACTGAAGCTTTCTTT CASSQVPGLNTEAFF
. TRBJ2-7 . TRBV6-1 TGTGCCAGCCTAGGGGGGGGCCGACCGTCCTACGAGCAGTACTTC CASLGGGRPSYEQYF
once TRBJ2-1 TRBD2 TRBV9 TGTGCCAGCAGCGTAGCTTCAGCGGGAGTGATCAATGAGCAGTTCTTC CASSVASAGVINEQFF
. TRBJ2-2 TRBD1 TRBV10-3 TGTGCCATCGGGGACAGGGGCCTCACGAACACCGGGGAGCTGTTTTTT CAIGDRGLTNTGELFF
. TRBJ2-5 . TRBV15 TGTGCCACCAGCAGCCGGGAGAGGTTCCAAGAGACCCAGTACTTC CATSSRERFQETQYF
. TRBJ2-7 TRBD2 TRBV23-1 TGCGCCAGCAGTCAACGGGGACTAGCGGGAGGGCCCGGTCCCCACGAGCAGTACTTC CASSQRGLAGGPGPHEQYF
many TRBJ1-1 . TRBV5-4 TGTGCCAGCAGTCCTCAGGTCGCTACTGAAGCTTTCTTT CASSPQVATEAFF
. TRBJ1-5 . TRBV27 TGTGCCAGCAGTTATAGTGGCAATCAGCCCCAGCATTTT CASSYSGNQPQHF
. TRBJ2-1 TRBD2 TRBV15 TGTGCCACCAGCAGGAAGCGGGAGGGCTACCATGAGCAGTTCTTC CATSRKREGYHEQFF
few TRBJ2-1 TRBD1 TRBV7-8 TGTGCCAGCAGCCTCTCCGGGACAGGGTTATCGCACAATGAGCAGTTCTTC CASSLSGTGLSHNEQFF
. TRBJ2-1 TRBD2 TRBV6-6 TGTGCCAGCAGTTACTTAGCGGGAGGTGGTGGTGAGCAGTTCTTC CASSYLAGGGGEQFF
. TRBJ2-1 . TRBV28 TGTGCCAGCAGTACCGACAGGTTTCCGTTCTTC CASSTDRFPFF
. TRBJ2-5 . TRBV21-1 TGTGCCAGCAGAGCCAGCGGGAGTGGAGAGACCCAGTACTTC CASRASGSGETQYF
. TRBJ2-3 . TRBV6-4 TGTGCCAGCAGTGTTTTAGGAGAGGGCCTAAGGGATACGCAGTATTTT CASSVLGEGLRDTQYF
. TRBJ2-5 . TRBV19 TGTGCCAGCCGGGGGACCCAAGAGACCCAGTACTTC CASRGTQETQYF
. TRBJ2-7 TRBD1 TRBV6-1 TGTGCCAGCAGTGTTAACAGGGGGCAATACGAGCAGTACTTC CASSVNRGQYEQYF
. TRBJ2-4 . TRBV5-4 TGTGCCAGCAGCTTCGACCGGGACAATGCCAAAAACATTCAGTACTTC CASSFDRDNAKNIQYF
. TRBJ2-7 TRBD2 TRBV2 TGTGCCAGCACTTCTAGCGGGAGCTCCTACGAGCAGTACTTC CASTSSGSSYEQYF
. TRBJ2-7 . TRBV6-6 TGTGCGGCACGGGGGGCAGGGTACGAGCAGTACTTC CAARGAGYEQYF
. TRBJ2-3 TRBD2 TRBV27 TGTGCCAGCAGAGGTGGCGGGAGTAGAAGCACAGATACGCAGTATTTT CASRGGGSRSTDTQYF